The sequence of this T cell receptor beta chain was determined in a study of blood T cells in healthy people across ages. Study-level points and caveats: In these data, TCR beta diversity tracked strongly with naive T cell percentage. In older individuals, TCR beta diversity per million T cells was lower, falling roughly linearly with age.

For the second PCR, which ran for about 6 to 11 cycles, a sample-barcoded 5' primer and a J-beta primer mix were used. TCRdb itself ran the 5' RACE reads through MiXCR, one entry per CDR3 protein. This sample has 890,000 or so distinct CDR3 sequences, with roughly 60% found just once. The authors extracted at least 5 micrograms of total RNA per sample. For this clonotype: Its antigen is still unknown.

V shed 1 base and J shed 7 bases, with 23 bases lying between them. The germline CDR1 and CDR2 sequences are SGHVS and FNYEAQ. The CDR3 is 18 residues long. This clonotype was obtained from a man aged 30 to 39 in good health. The sequenced material came from blood. The chain joins TRBV7-6 to TRBJ2-1; D might be TRBD1 or TRBD2, each matching 7 bases. The CDR3 spells CASSLVGEGAPYLNEQFF. CDR3 sequence (DNA): TGTGCCAGCAGCTTAGTGGGGGAGGGGGCGCCCTATTTGAATGAGCAGTTCTTC.